The following is a TCR beta chain sequence with its context. This clonotype was picked up many times. No antigen is known for it. The input lacks base qualities; no much larger clone sits a single base away. This record comes from a study of T cells in Graves' hyperthyroidism and ophthalmopathy (dated 2019 in TCRdb). About the investigation overall: Peripheral blood was collected at initial diagnosis, before any treatment. Thyroid tissue and blood T-cell repertoires from six Graves' hyperthyroidism patients were also compared in the study. To identify TCR V-J signatures that set the groups apart, the researchers used a discovery cohort of about a hundred patients, made up of 43 with Graves' ophthalmopathy and 57 with stable Graves' hyperthyroidism. After sampling, hyperthyroidism patients received methimazole starting at 30 mg daily, and ophthalmopathy patients received high-dose intravenous methylprednisolone. Prospective prediction of ophthalmopathy was tested in an independent validation cohort of 18 to 20 hyperthyroidism patients and roughly 16 patients who later progressed to ophthalmopathy. The roughly 91 discovery patients were randomly divided into training and test sets at a 7:3 ratio. The paper reports TCR Vbeta CDR3 sequencing of roughly 140 peripheral blood samples: under 45 ophthalmopathy, over 70 hyperthyroidism and approximately 17 progressor patients. Overall study outcomes, separate from this receptor: During validation, the model predicted progression to ophthalmopathy a median of approximately 6 months ahead of onset, with more than 55% sensitivity and more than 72% specificity. No statistical method was used to fix the sample size in advance, and group allocation was not hidden from the investigators. Blood samples also contained most of the expanded thyroid clonotypes (frequency above 0.001), which suggests that blood repertoires may reflect thyroid immune responses. In cross-validation, a model built on a 13 V-J signature told ophthalmopathy apart from stable hyperthyroidism with approximately 90% sensitivity and about 81% specificity, and in testing the same model reached 80%/75%.

Stable Graves' hyperthyroidism was defined as no progression to ophthalmopathy during 18 months of follow-up. The hyperthyroidism patients were between 18 and 65 years old and newly diagnosed, with a disease duration of less than 2 months. Any patient with an uncontrolled infection, another autoimmune disease, pregnancy or lactation was excluded. Clinical symptoms, serum thyroxine and TRAb, thyroid ultrasound, and orbital computed tomography formed the basis for the diagnoses. PBMCs were separated from over 9 ml of fresh peripheral blood using Ficoll-Paque density gradient centrifugation. Total RNA was extracted with Trizol reagent, and quality was checked on an Agilent 2100 Bioanalyzer. The trim is 2 bases for V and 5 bases for J, with a gap of 6 bases between the germline ends. From cysteine to phenylalanine, the CDR3 is 12 amino acids long. Just the 36-base CDR3 DNA is kept, in frame starting at base 1. The germline V gene (reference sequence) provides CDR1 LGHDT and CDR2 YNNKEL.

The TCR beta CDR3 regions were amplified from the RNA transcripts. A first-round RT-PCR of the TCR CDR3 used the HTBI primer set with the Qiagen OneStep RT-PCR kit. The libraries were constructed in a second round of multiplex PCR and then size-selected and purified. Paired-end sequencing of the libraries was performed with 100 bp reads on an Illumina HiSeq2000. In the original analysis: SOAPnuke was used to process the raw data, removing reads that contained adapters or uncalled bases, had a mean Phred below 15, or lacked an exact match to the constant primer or identifier. High-quality paired reads were merged with COPE v1.2.5, and unique nucleotide sequences were defined as clonotypes. Clonotypes were aligned to IMGT TRBV, TRBD and TRBJ reference segments using MiTCR v1.1. Analysis was restricted to V-J combinations with a frequency above 0.0001, which covered just over 98% of repertoires. A TCS score was defined as the ratio between F50 (clonal expansion) and ExV (chaos), using BLOSUM62-based TCRdist between CDR3 peptides within each V-J. Welch's t-statistics and random forest reduced roughly 530 V-J features to 10 to 15, which were used in a naive Bayes classifier (R e1071). The public reads were reprocessed in TCRdb via fastp at Q25 and MiXCR, keeping in-frame beta chains. Here each entry gathers all rows of one CDR3 protein and keeps the most common genes and DNA. None of the V and J calls come from the authors' own analysis; TCRdb made them. The sample table lists hundreds of thousands of distinct CDR3 sequences, about 12% of them with a count of one. The ten largest clones take up around a tenth of the sample.

The TCR was taken from a woman between 18 and 30 years old with Graves' hyperthyroidism. The rearrangement joined TRBV3-1 to TRBJ2-5, with no reliable assignment of the D segment. Sequencing was performed on blood. The bases are TGTGCCAGCAGCCAATCCGGGGAGACCCAGTACTTC. Translated, it gives CASSQSGETQYF.